The clone carrying this TCR beta chain was counted once. The study drew participants aged about 18 to 95 years from fewer than 30 US areas. This sample was included in a study of blood T cell repertoires in COVID-19. Study overall: COVID-19 samples, acute and convalescent, were from the United States, Italy and Spain.

Losses at the gene ends were 1 base for V and 5 bases for J; bases not matched to a gene: 14. Germline V gives CDR1 SGHTA, CDR2 FQGNSA. This CDR3 spans 19 amino acids. In the original workflow: Nucleated cell number was recorded as an estimate derived from reference gene primer amplification. Sequenced by immunoSEQ multiplex PCR; TCRdb stores in-frame clones only, minus some. The DNA gave D and trimming, while V, J and clone size come from that table. The table records a few hundred thousand clones, around 87% of them present only once. Sample: PBMCs or T cells enriched from blood (not recorded which). The chain has TRBV7-2 and TRBJ2-1; 10 bases map to TRBD2. The TCR was taken from a man aged 30-40 years who had recovered from COVID-19. In DNA form, the CDR3 reads TGTGCCAGCAGCTTAGAAGGTAGCGGGGGGCCATGGCAGAACAATGAGCAGTTCTTC. Translation: CASSLEGSGGPWQNNEQFF.